Given below is one T cell receptor (beta chain) in context. The data were obtained in a study of T cell repertoires in cytomegalovirus infection. Per germline, CDR1 SEHNR and CDR2 FQNEAQ (reference sequence). The CDR3 consists of 16 residues. Trimming at V came to 4 bases and at J to 9 bases, leaving 7 bases not matched to a gene. TCRdb used MiXCR to reprocess the reads, holding one entry per CDR3 protein. The sample gives about 300,000 distinct CDR3 sequences, about 9.2% of which show up once; around 2.4% is in the top ten. The sequencing input was PBMCs. The TCR was taken from a human donor in good health (CMV status not recorded). Some clones in this sample may be carry-over from other donors' samples. The V and J genes are TRBV7-9 and TRBJ1-6; 12 bases line up with TRBD1. For the CDR3, the DNA is TGTGCCAGCAGCTACACCGGGACAGGGGGCGGTTCACCCCTCCACTTT. Residues: CASSYTGTGGGSPLHF.